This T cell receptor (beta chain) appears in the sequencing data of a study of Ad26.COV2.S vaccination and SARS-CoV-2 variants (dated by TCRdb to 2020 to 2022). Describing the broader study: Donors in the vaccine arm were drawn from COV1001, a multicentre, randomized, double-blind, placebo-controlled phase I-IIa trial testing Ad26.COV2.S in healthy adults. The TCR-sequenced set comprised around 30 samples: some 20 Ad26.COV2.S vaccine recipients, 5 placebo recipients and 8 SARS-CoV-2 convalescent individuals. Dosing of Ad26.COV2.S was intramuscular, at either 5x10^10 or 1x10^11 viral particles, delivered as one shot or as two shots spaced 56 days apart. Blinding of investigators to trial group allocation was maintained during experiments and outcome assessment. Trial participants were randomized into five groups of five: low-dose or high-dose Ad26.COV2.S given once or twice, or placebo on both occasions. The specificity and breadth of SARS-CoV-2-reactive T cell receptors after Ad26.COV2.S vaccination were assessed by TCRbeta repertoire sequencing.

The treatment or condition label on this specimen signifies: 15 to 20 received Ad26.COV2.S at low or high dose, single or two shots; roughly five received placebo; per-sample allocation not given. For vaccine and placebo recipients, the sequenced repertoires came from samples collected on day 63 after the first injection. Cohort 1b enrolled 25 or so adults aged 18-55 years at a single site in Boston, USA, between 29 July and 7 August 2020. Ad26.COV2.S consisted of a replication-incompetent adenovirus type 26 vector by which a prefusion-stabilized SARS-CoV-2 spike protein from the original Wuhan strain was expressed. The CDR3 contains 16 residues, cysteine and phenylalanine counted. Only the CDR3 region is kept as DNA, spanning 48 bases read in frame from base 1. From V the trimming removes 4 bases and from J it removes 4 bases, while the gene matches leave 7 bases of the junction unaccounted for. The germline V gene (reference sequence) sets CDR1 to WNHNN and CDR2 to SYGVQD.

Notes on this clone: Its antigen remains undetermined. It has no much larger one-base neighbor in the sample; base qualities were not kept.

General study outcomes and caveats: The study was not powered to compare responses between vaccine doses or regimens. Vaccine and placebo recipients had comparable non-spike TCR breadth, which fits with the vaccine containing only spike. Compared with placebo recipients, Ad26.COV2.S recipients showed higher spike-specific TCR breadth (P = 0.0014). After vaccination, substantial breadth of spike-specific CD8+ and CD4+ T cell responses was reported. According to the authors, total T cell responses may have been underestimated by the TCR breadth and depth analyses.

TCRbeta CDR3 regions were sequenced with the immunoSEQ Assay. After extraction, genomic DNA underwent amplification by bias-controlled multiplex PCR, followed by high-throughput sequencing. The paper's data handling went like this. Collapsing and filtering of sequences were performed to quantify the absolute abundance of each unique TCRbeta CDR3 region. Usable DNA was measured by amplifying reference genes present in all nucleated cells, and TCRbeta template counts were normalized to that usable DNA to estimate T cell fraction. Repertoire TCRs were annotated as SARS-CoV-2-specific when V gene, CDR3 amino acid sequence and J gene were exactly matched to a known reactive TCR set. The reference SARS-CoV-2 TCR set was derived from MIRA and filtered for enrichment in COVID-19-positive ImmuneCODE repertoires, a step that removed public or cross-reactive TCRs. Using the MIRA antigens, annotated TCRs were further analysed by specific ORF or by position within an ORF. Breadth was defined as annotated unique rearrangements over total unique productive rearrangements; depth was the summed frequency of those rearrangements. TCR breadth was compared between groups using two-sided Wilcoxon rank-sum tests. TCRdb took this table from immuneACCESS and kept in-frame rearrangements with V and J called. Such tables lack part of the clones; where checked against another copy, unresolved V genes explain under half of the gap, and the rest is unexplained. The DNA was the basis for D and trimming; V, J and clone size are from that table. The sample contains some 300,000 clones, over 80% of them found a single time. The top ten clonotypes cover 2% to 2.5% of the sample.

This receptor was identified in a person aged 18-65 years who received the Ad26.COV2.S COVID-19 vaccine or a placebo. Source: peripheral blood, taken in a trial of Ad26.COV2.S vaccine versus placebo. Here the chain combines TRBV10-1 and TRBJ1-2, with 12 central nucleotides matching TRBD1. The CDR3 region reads CASSGGQGANIYGYTF. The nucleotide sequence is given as TGCGCCAGCAGTGGGGGACAGGGGGCAAATATCTATGGCTACACCTTC.